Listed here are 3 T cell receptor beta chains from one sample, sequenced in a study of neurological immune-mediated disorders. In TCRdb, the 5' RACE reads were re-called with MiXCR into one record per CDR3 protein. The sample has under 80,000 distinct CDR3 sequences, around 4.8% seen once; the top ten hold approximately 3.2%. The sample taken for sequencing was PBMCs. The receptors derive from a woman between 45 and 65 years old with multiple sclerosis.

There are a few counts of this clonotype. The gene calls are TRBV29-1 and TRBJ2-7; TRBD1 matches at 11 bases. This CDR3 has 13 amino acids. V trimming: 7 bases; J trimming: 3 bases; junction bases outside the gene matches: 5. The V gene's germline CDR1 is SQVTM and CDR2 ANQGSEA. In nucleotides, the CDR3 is TGCAGCGCCATCGGGACAGGGGGCTACGAGCAGTACTTC. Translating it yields CSAIGTGGYEQYF.

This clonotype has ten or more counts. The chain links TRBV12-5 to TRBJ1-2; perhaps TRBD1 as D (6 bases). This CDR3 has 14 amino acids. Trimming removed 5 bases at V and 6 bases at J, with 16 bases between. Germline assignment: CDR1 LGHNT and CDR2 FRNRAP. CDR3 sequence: CASGPGAAMNGYTF. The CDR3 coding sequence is TGTGCTAGTGGTCCGGGGGCGGCCATGAATGGCTACACCTTC. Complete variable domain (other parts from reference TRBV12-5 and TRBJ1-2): DARVTQTPRHKVTEMGQEVTMRCQPILGHNTVFWYRQTMMQGLELLAYFRNRAPLDDSGMPKDRFSAEMPDATLATLKIQPSEPRDSAVYFCASGPGAAMNGYTFGSGTRLTVV.

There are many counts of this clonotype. CDR3 DNA: TGTGCCAGCAGCTTGTGGCAAAGAAGCTACACCTTC. Its protein product is CASSLWQRSYTF. The V call is TRBV5-6, the J call TRBJ1-2, with D hard to call. This CDR3 has 12 residues. Trimming removed 1 base at V and 9 bases at J, with 10 bases between. Germline V gives CDR1 SGHDT, CDR2 YYEEEE.